This T cell receptor (beta chain) was recorded in a study of shared clonotypes between healthy human individuals. Study-level results: The expectation was that sequencing depth would affect clonotype sharing among donors.

Repertoires were generated with immunoSEQ multiplex PCR, while TCRdb's copy carries only in-frame clones and drops some. Here the sample spans some 2,400,000 clones, about 94% being singletons. Regarding this clone: The antigen remains unidentified.

The CDR3 runs 13 residues. V was trimmed by 1 base and J by 4 bases, leaving 8 bases between them. Germline values: CDR1 SGHAT, CDR2 FQNNGV. The sequencing sample was made of naive CD4+ T cells sorted from blood. The subset: CD45RA+ positively selected. The chain joins TRBV11-2 to TRBJ2-7, with D uncertain. The TCR sequence derives from a man younger than 30 in good health. DNA of the CDR3: TGTGCCAGCAGCTTAGTTCAGCAGTACGAGCAGTACTTC. This encodes CASSLVQQYEQYF.